The 23 T cell receptor beta chains presented below share a single source sample, sequenced in a study of radiotherapy plus CTLA-4 blockade in lung cancer. This table comes from immunoSEQ multiplex PCR, and its TCRdb copy is limited to in-frame clones, with some not included. Of around 80,000 clones detected, roughly 80% appear once; the ten largest clones hold approximately 0.8%. This sample comprised peripheral blood, obtained from a patient treated with radiotherapy plus ipilimumab. All receptors come from a human donor with non-small cell lung cancer who had stable disease on radiotherapy plus ipilimumab.

This rearrangement joins TRBV19 to TRBJ1-6, with 8 bases that match TRBD1. This CDR3 spans 14 amino acids. The V gene's germline CDR1 is LNHDA and CDR2 SQIVND (reference sequence). Trimming took 10 bases from V and 6 from J; bases not matched to a gene: 8. The CDR3 region is CATKGTGLNSPLHF. The CDR3, as DNA: TGTGCCACCAAGGGGACAGGACTTAATTCACCCCTCCACTTT.

The chain joins TRBV6-5 to TRBJ2-1; TRBD1 matches at 9 bases. With V trimmed by 5 bases and J by 7 bases, 9 bases remained unmatched. Germline V gene lookup returns CDR1 MNHEY and CDR2 SVGAGI. The CDR3 length is 15 residues. The CDR3: CASSGPGTGSNEQFF. The CDR3 DNA follows: TGTGCCAGCAGTGGACCCGGGACAGGGTCTAATGAGCAGTTCTTC.

The chain couples TRBV7-2 to TRBJ1-1; D might be TRBD1 (6 bases). Germline V gives CDR1 SGHTA, CDR2 FQGNSA. The CDR3 has 16 residues. V lost 5 bases to trimming and J lost 1 base, with 17 bases between them. CDR3 DNA: TGTGCCAGCAGCGGGGGGGGCACCCACCCGAACACTGAAGCTTTCTTT. As protein: CASSGGGTHPNTEAFF. The complete variable domain, with remaining parts taken from reference TRBV7-2 and TRBJ1-1, reads GAGVSQSPSNKVTEKGKDVELRCDPISGHTALYWYRQSLGQGLEFLIYFQGNSAPDKSGLPSDRFSAERTGGSVSTLTIQRTQQEDSAVYLCASSGGGTHPNTEAFFGQGTRLTVV.

The chain has TRBV4-1 and TRBJ1-1, with 9 bases matching TRBD1. The CDR3 extends over 16 amino acids. V lost 1 base to trimming and J lost 7 bases; unmatched junction nucleotides: 10. Germline V CDR1 and CDR2: MGHRA, YSYEKL. CDR3 loop: CASSQVGTGSGNEAFF. CDR3 coding DNA: TGCGCCAGCAGCCAAGTGGGGACAGGGAGCGGGAATGAAGCTTTCTTT.

The chain employs TRBV28 and TRBJ1-1, with 9 bases aligning to TRBD1. Germline V gene lookup returns CDR1 MDHEN and CDR2 SYDVKM. The CDR3 runs to 15 residues. Losses at the gene ends were 4 bases for V and 1 base for J; bases not matched to a gene: 4. The CDR3, as DNA: TGTGCCAGCAGTTCCCTGACAGGGGGGAACACTGAAGCTTTCTTT. Residues: CASSSLTGGNTEAFF.

This chain uses TRBV18 with TRBJ2-3; 11 nucleotides agree with TRBD2. The CDR3 runs 15 residues. Germline CDR1 is KGHSH and CDR2 is LQKENI. V lost 3 bases to trimming and J lost 1 base; unmatched junction nucleotides: 0. The CDR3 reads CASSPGLAGTDTQYF. CDR3 nucleotides: TGTGCCAGCTCACCGGGACTAGCGGGCACAGATACGCAGTATTTT.

This sequence joins TRBV25-1 and TRBJ2-1; D is ambiguous. V lost 1 base and J lost 10, with 8 bases in between. In germline, CDR1 is MGHDK, CDR2 SYGVNS. The CDR3 length is 12 residues. The CDR3 DNA sequence: TGTGCCAGCAGTGAATTTCACGGGGAGCAGTTCTTC. Translating gives CASSEFHGEQFF.

V and J are TRBV6-1 and TRBJ1-1; D is uncertain. Germline loops: CDR1 MNHNS, CDR2 SASEGT. The length of the CDR3 is 15 residues. V lost 2 bases, J lost 1 base, and 11 bases lay in between. The CDR3 is CASSENLRPNTEAFF. CDR3 DNA sequence: TGTGCCAGCAGTGAAAATTTAAGACCGAACACTGAAGCTTTCTTT.

This clone has more than one count but fewer than ten. V usage is TRBV13 and J usage is TRBJ2-1; TRBD1 matches 9 bases. The length of the CDR3 is 16 residues. CDR1 and CDR2 (germline): PRHDT, FYEKMQ (reference sequence). V trimming: 1 base; J trimming: 9 bases; junction bases outside the gene matches: 10. The chain's CDR3 is CASSLDRTGDRAEQFF. CDR3 coding DNA: TGTGCCAGCAGCTTAGATCGGACAGGGGACAGAGCTGAGCAGTTCTTC.

In its sample, this clone was seen once. CDR3: CASSPIRSGARGTDTQYF. The CDR3 DNA is TGTGCCAGCTCGCCCATCCGATCGGGGGCTAGGGGCACAGATACGCAGTATTTT. This chain joins TRBV18 and TRBJ2-3, with D possibly called TRBD1 or TRBD2 (6 bases each). CDR3 length equals 18 residues. In germline, CDR1 is KGHSH, CDR2 LQKENI. V was shortened by 6 bases and J by 1 base, with 23 bases between the two germline ends.

This chain links TRBV6-1 with TRBJ2-1, with D unclear. The V and J ends lost 6 bases and 4 bases respectively, with 10 bases between them. Germline values: CDR1 MNHNS, CDR2 SASEGT. This CDR3 is 13 amino acids long. The CDR3 bases are TGTGCCAGCAGCCTTGACAATTACAATGAGCAGTTCTTC. Its protein is CASSLDNYNEQFF.

This clone was seen only a few times. This chain connects TRBV21-1 to TRBJ2-7. TRBV21-1 is a documented pseudogene. CDR3 size: 12 residues. The CDR3 DNA reads TGTGCCAGCAGCGCCGTGGGATACGAGCAGTACTTC. Its translation: CASSAVGYEQYF.

V usage is TRBV7-9 and J usage is TRBJ1-6; D is uncertain. This CDR3 contains 12 residues. V was shortened by 3 bases and J by 8 bases, with 5 bases between the two germline ends. The germline V gene has CDR1 SEHNR and CDR2 FQNEAQ (reference sequence). CDR3 residues: CASSFKDSPLHF. The CDR3 bases are TGTGCCAGCAGCTTCAAGGATTCACCCCTCCACTTT.

This sequence joins TRBV5-1 and TRBJ2-5, with TRBD1 matching over 7 bases. CDR3 size: 15 residues. Germline-derived CDR1 and CDR2 are SGHRS and YFSETQ. V shed 5 bases, J shed 2 bases, and the junction held 9 bases outside the gene matches. CDR3: CASSEGASRQETQYF. In nucleotides, the CDR3 is TGCGCCAGCAGTGAGGGGGCGTCTAGGCAAGAGACCCAGTACTTC. Full variable domain (outside the CDR3, taken from reference TRBV5-1 and TRBJ2-5): KAGVTQTPRYLIKTRGQQVTLSCSPISGHRSVSWYQQTPGQGLQFLFEYFSETQRNKGNFPGRFSGRQFSNSRSEMNVSTLELGDSALYLCASSEGASRQETQYFGPGTRLLVL.

This sequence joins TRBV27 and TRBJ2-5; possibly TRBD1 or TRBD2 for D (5 bases each). Germline loops: CDR1 MNHEY, CDR2 SMNVEV (reference sequence). The V gene lost 5 bases and the J gene lost 3 bases, with 13 bases spanning the gap. The CDR3 totals 14 residues. The CDR3 bases are TGTGCCAGCAGTCCAAGGGACGGCAAAGAGACCCAGTACTTC. It specifies CASSPRDGKETQYF.

The rearrangement uses TRBV5-5 and TRBJ1-1, with 10 bases lining up with TRBD1. Looked up from germline, CDR1 is SGHKS and CDR2 is YYEKEE (reference sequence). V lost 4 bases, J lost 4 bases, and 13 bases stayed unmatched. The CDR3 spans 17 residues. CDR3 loop: CASSPLGQGGGATEAFF. In DNA form, the CDR3 reads TGTGCCAGCAGCCCCCTCGGACAGGGGGGGGGTGCCACTGAAGCTTTCTTT.

The genes are TRBV21-1 and TRBJ2-7; TRBD2 is the table's D call, not checked against the DNA. TRBV21-1 is flagged as a pseudogene. The CDR3 sequence is 15 residues long. The CDR3 nucleotides are TGTGCCAGCAGCAAAGGGGACTCCTGGCCCTACGAGCAGTACTTC. It encodes CASSKGDSWPYEQYF.

This clone was found once. The chain joins TRBV29-1 to TRBJ2-3; TRBD2 aligns across 15 bases. The J segment lost 3 bases and the V segment lost 4 bases, leaving 8 bases of the junction unmatched. CDR3 size: 17 residues. The germline gives CDR1 SQVTM, CDR2 ANQGSEA. The CDR3 spells CSVAGGLAGGKTDTQYF. Written as DNA, the CDR3 is TGCAGCGTTGCGGGAGGACTAGCGGGGGGGAAAACAGATACGCAGTATTTT.

The chain is built from TRBV7-2 and TRBJ1-2; D might be TRBD1 (6 bases). V lost 1 base, J lost 2 bases, and 11 bases lay in between. CDR1 and CDR2 (germline): SGHTA, FQGNSA. CDR3 length: 15 residues. Here the CDR3 DNA reads TGTGCCAGCAGCTTAGGTGGGGGCCTAAACTATGGCTACACCTTC. Translated: CASSLGGGLNYGYTF.

The chain employs TRBV28 and TRBJ2-7; TRBD1 matches at 8 bases. With 2 bases clipped from V and 3 bases from J, the junction kept 3 bases outside the gene matches. The CDR3 is 14 amino acids. Germline lookup yields CDR1 MDHEN and CDR2 SYDVKM. The CDR3 sequence: CASSLGQGFYEQYF. The CDR3, as DNA: TGTGCCAGCAGTTTAGGACAGGGTTTCTACGAGCAGTACTTC. Together with reference TRBV28 and TRBJ2-7, the CDR3 gives the full variable domain: DVKVTQSSRYLVKRTGEKVFLECVQDMDHENMFWYRQDPGLGLRLIYFSYDVKMKEKGDIPEGYSVSREKKERFSLILESASTNQTSMYLCASSLGQGFYEQYFGPGTRLTVT.

The chain combines TRBV18 with TRBJ2-1, with 9 bases aligning to TRBD1. Germline V gene lookup returns CDR1 KGHSH and CDR2 LQKENI. This CDR3 has 14 residues. V shed 2 bases, J shed 5 bases, and the junction held 1 base outside the gene matches. CDR3 coding DNA: TGTGCCAGCTCACCAGGGACAGGGCACAATGAGCAGTTCTTC. Translated: CASSPGTGHNEQFF.

This chain links TRBV2 with TRBJ2-5; a possible D gene is TRBD1 (6 bases). The V end was cut by 7 bases, the J end by 5 bases, with 17 bases between. CDR1 is SNHLY and CDR2 is FYNNEI in the germline V gene. The CDR3 runs 14 residues. The CDR3 region has the DNA TGTGCCAGCACGGCCAGGGGAATTTTCGAGACCCAGTACTTC. Translated, it gives CASTARGIFETQYF.

The CDR3: CASAPGLNQPQHF. Written as DNA, the CDR3 is TGTGCCAGCGCCCCGGGTCTTAATCAGCCCCAGCATTTT. The V call is TRBV28, the J call TRBJ1-5; D uncertain. The CDR3 runs 13 residues. Trimming left V 8 bases short and J 4 bases short, with 12 bases between. The V gene's germline CDR1 is MDHEN and CDR2 SYDVKM.